This is a list of T cell receptor beta chains from one sample in a study of Ad26.COV2.S vaccination and SARS-CoV-2 variants. Profiling relied on immunoSEQ multiplex PCR, and the TCRdb table lists in-frame clones only, not all of them. This table has roughly 500,000 clones, roughly 89% appearing once. Sequences were derived from peripheral blood, sampled in a trial of Ad26.COV2.S vaccine versus placebo. The receptors were sampled from a person between 18 and 65 years old who received the Ad26.COV2.S COVID-19 vaccine or a placebo. CDR3s include the opening cysteine and the closing phenylalanine or tryptophan. Each record gives: CDR3 DNA, CDR3 protein, J gene, D gene, clone size, V gene. A D gene is named only where the DNA matches it firmly. Clone size is not always given. Where it is, it says once, few, many or a class for expanded clones.

CDR3 DNA: TGTGCCAGCAGCTTAAGCACAGGGTATAGCAATCAGCCCCAGCATTTT; CDR3 protein: CASSLSTGYSNQPQHF; J gene: TRBJ1-5; D gene: -; clone size: -; V gene: TRBV7-2
CDR3 DNA: TGTGCCAGCAGCGGCGGGACAGGGTATGCAGATACGCAGTATTTT; CDR3 protein: CASSGGTGYADTQYF; J gene: TRBJ2-3; D gene: TRBD1; clone size: once; V gene: TRBV9
CDR3 DNA: TGTGCCAGCAGCTCCAGGACGAACACCGGGGAGCTGTTTTTT; CDR3 protein: CASSSRTNTGELFF; J gene: TRBJ2-2; D gene: -; clone size: few; V gene: TRBV7-9
CDR3 DNA: TGTGCCAGCAGCCCGGTAGACAGGGGCAATCAGCCCCAGCATTTT; CDR3 protein: CASSPVDRGNQPQHF; J gene: TRBJ1-5; D gene: TRBD1; clone size: -; V gene: TRBV4-2
CDR3 DNA: TGTGCCAGCATCGGGGGGCACAGCTCGAACACTGAAGCTTTCTTT; CDR3 protein: CASIGGHSSNTEAFF; J gene: TRBJ1-1; D gene: -; clone size: -; V gene: TRBV21-1
CDR3 DNA: TGTGCCACCGCTGGGGACAGGGGCTACAATGAGCAGTTCTTC; CDR3 protein: CATAGDRGYNEQFF; J gene: TRBJ2-1; D gene: TRBD1; clone size: -; V gene: TRBV15
CDR3 DNA: TGTGCCAGCAGCCAAGCGGAGACAACACAGCCCCAGCATTTT; CDR3 protein: CASSQAETTQPQHF; J gene: TRBJ1-5; D gene: -; clone size: once; V gene: TRBV3-1/TRBV3-2
CDR3 DNA: TGTGCCAGCTCACCCCTCTCCCCCGGGGAGCTGTTTTTT; CDR3 protein: CASSPLSPGELFF; J gene: TRBJ2-2; D gene: -; clone size: -; V gene: TRBV18
CDR3 DNA: TGTGCCAGCAGCCATGGGACTGAAGCTTTCTTT; CDR3 protein: CASSHGTEAFF; J gene: TRBJ1-1; D gene: -; clone size: medium-sized; V gene: TRBV7-8
CDR3 DNA: TGTGCCAGCAGCTTATCTGGACAGGGGAGGAAGAAAGAGACCCAGTACTTC; CDR3 protein: CASSLSGQGRKKETQYF; J gene: TRBJ2-5; D gene: TRBD1; clone size: -; V gene: TRBV5-5
CDR3 DNA: TGTGCCAGCAGCCGGGACAGGGGTTTCCGTGGCACCGGGGAGCTGTTTTTT; CDR3 protein: CASSRDRGFRGTGELFF; J gene: TRBJ2-2; D gene: TRBD1; clone size: -; V gene: TRBV5-5
CDR3 DNA: TGTGCCAGCAGCCTCCTGACGATGAACACTGAAGCTTTCTTT; CDR3 protein: CASSLLTMNTEAFF; J gene: TRBJ1-1; D gene: -; clone size: -; V gene: TRBV7-9
CDR3 DNA: TGTGCCAGCTCACCGCATCAGAGTCAGCCCCAGCATTTT; CDR3 protein: CASSPHQSQPQHF; J gene: TRBJ1-5; D gene: -; clone size: -; V gene: TRBV18
CDR3 DNA: TGCGCCAGCAGTCCGACCCCGAGCTCCTATAATTCACCCCTCCACTTT; CDR3 protein: CASSPTPSSYNSPLHF; J gene: TRBJ1-6; D gene: -; clone size: few; V gene: TRBV5-1
CDR3 DNA: TGTGCCAGCAGTTACTCGGGGAACACCGGGGAGCTGTTTTTT; CDR3 protein: CASSYSGNTGELFF; J gene: TRBJ2-2; D gene: -; clone size: -; V gene: TRBV6-5
CDR3 DNA: TGTGCCAGCAGCCGACCAGGGGGCTCTGGAAACACCATATATTTT; CDR3 protein: CASSRPGGSGNTIYF; J gene: TRBJ1-3; D gene: TRBD1; clone size: -; V gene: TRBV3-1/TRBV3-2
CDR3 DNA: TGCAGCGTTGCTTACCAGGCCAACACTGAAGCTTTCTTT; CDR3 protein: CSVAYQANTEAFF; J gene: TRBJ1-1; D gene: -; clone size: -; V gene: TRBV29-1